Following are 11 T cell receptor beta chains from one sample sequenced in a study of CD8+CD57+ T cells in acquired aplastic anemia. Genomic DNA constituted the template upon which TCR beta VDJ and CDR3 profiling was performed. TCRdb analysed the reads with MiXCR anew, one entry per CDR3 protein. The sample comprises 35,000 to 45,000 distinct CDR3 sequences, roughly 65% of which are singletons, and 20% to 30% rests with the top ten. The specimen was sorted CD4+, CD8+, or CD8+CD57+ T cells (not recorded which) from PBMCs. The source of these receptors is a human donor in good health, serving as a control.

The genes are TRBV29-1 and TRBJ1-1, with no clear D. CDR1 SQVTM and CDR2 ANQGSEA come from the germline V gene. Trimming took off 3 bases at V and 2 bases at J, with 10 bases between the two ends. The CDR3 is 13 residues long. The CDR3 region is CSVDFSRNTEAFF. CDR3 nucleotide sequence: TGCAGCGTTGATTTTAGCAGAAACACTGAAGCTTTCTTT.

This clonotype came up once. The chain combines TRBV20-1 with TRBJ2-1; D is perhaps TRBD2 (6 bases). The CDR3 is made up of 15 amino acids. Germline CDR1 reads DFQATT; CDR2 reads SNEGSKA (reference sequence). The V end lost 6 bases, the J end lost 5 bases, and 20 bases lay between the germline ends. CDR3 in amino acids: CSAAPVSGGNNEQFF. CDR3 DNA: TGCAGTGCCGCCCCGGTGTCTGGGGGGAACAATGAGCAGTTCTTC.

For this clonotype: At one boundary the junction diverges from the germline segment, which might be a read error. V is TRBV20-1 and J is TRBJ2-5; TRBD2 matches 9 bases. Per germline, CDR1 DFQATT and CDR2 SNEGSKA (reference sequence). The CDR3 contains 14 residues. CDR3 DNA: TGCAGTGCTTCTAGCGGGGCCAACCAAGAGTCCCAGTACTTC. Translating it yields CSASSGANQESQYF.

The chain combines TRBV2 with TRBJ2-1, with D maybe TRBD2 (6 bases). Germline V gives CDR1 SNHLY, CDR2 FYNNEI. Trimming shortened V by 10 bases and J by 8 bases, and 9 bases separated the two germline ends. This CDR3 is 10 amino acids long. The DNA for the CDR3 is TGTGCCATCCGCGGGGATGAGCAGTTCTTC. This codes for CAIRGDEQFF. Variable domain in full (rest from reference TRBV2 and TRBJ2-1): EPEVTQTPSHQVTQMGQEVILRCVPISNHLYFYWYRQILGQKVEFLVSFYNNEISEKSEIFDDQFSVERPDGSNFTLKIRSTKLEDSAMYFCAIRGDEQFFGPGTRLTVL.

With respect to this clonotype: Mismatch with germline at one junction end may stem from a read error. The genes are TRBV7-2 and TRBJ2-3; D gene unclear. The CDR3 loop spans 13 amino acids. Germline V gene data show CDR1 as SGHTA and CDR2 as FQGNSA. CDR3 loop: CVSSLTSTDTQYF. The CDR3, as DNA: TGTGTCAGCAGCCTCACCAGCACAGATACGCAGTATTTT.

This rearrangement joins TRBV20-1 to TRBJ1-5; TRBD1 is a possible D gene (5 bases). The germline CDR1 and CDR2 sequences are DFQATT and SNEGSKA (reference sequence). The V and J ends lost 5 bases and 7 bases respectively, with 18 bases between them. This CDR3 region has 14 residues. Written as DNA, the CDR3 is TGCAGTGCTGGGGACTTGAAGGGAGACCAGCCCCAGCATTTT. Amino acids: CSAGDLKGDQPQHF.

CDR3 protein: CASSEPAGETDTQYF. CDR3 nucleotides: TGTGCCAGCAGTGAACCAGCGGGAGAAACAGATACGCAGTATTTT. This chain connects TRBV2 to TRBJ2-3; 8 bases agree with TRBD2. CDR3 size: 15 residues. Germline V gives CDR1 SNHLY, CDR2 FYNNEI. Unmatched junction bases numbered 4, after V lost 2 bases and J lost 3 bases.

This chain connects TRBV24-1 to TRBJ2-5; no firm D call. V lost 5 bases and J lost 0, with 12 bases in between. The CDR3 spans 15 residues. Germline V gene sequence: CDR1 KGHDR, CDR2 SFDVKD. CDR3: CATSARVQNQETQYF. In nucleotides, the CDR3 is TGTGCCACCAGTGCCAGAGTACAGAACCAAGAGACCCAGTACTTC.

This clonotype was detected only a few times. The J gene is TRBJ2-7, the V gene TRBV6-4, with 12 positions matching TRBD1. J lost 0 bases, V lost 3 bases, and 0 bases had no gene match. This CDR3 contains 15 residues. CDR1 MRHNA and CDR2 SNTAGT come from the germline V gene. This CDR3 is CASSEGQGASYEQYF. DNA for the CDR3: TGTGCCAGCAGTGAGGGACAGGGGGCCTCCTACGAGCAGTACTTC.

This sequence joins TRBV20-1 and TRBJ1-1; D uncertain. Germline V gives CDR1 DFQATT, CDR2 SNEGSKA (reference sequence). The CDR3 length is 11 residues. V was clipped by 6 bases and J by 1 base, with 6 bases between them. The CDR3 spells CSAFKNTEAFF. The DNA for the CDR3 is TGCAGTGCCTTCAAGAACACTGAAGCTTTCTTT.

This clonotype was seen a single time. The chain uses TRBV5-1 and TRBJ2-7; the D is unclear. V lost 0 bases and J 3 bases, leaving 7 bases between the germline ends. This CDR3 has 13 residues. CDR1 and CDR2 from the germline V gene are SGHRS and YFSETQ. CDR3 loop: CASSLGNGYEQYF. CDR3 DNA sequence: TGCGCCAGCAGCTTGGGGAATGGCTACGAGCAGTACTTC.